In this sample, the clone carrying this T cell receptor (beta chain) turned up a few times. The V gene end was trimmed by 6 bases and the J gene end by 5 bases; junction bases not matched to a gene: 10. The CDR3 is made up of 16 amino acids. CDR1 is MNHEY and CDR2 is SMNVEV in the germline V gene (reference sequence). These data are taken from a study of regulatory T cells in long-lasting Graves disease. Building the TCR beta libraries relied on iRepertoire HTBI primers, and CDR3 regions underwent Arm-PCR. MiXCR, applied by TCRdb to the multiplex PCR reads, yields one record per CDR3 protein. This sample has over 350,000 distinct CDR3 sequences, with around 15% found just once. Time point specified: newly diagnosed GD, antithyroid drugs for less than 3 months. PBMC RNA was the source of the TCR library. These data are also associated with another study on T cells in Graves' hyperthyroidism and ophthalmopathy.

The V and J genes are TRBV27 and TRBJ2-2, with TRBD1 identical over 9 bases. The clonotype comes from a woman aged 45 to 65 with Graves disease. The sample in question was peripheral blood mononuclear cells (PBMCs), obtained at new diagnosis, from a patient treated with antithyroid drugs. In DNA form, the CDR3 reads TGTGCCAGCAGCCGCCAACCGACAGGGGGGACCGGGGAGCTGTTTTTT. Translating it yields CASSRQPTGGTGELFF.